One sample yielded the 25 T cell receptor beta chains listed below, sequenced in a study of siplizumab effects on memory and regulatory T cells. Measured with immunoSEQ multiplex PCR; TCRdb has only the in-frame clones, and not every one. The table includes about 48,000 clones, 87% detected once. The sequencing input was naive CD8+ T cells sorted from blood. The receptors derive from a human donor in good health.

The chain has TRBV5-6 and TRBJ2-1; D call uncertain. This CDR3 contains 11 residues. The V and J ends lost 2 bases and 5 bases respectively, with 2 bases between them. Germline V gene lookup returns CDR1 SGHDT and CDR2 YYEEEE. The CDR3 here is CASSFDNEQFF. DNA for the CDR3: TGTGCCAGCAGCTTCGACAATGAGCAGTTCTTC.

This chain uses TRBV4-1 with TRBJ2-3; 10 bases align to TRBD2. Germline V lookup: CDR1 MGHRA, CDR2 YSYEKL. This CDR3 comprises 18 residues. V gave up 1 base and J gave up 0 bases; unmatched junction bases: 7. The CDR3 DNA sequence: TGCGCCAGCAGCCAAGGTCCTAGCGGGGGATCTAGCACAGATACGCAGTATTTT. Its translation: CASSQGPSGGSSTDTQYF.

CDR3 nucleotide sequence: TGTGCCAGCAGTTTTCTGTCTGGGCGCACAGATACGCAGTATTTT. Translated, it gives CASSFLSGRTDTQYF. The rearrangement links TRBV27 to TRBJ2-3; no firm D call. In germline, CDR1 is MNHEY, CDR2 SMNVEV (reference sequence). V gave up 3 bases and J gave up 1 base, with 11 bases separating them. CDR3 length: 15 residues.

Written as DNA, the CDR3 is TGTGCCAGTAATTGGAATCCGGTCCTCTATGGCTACACCTTC. It encodes CASNWNPVLYGYTF. The rearrangement uses TRBV19 and TRBJ1-2; D gene uncertain. CDR3 length: 14 amino acids. CDR1 and CDR2 (germline): LNHDA, SQIVND (reference sequence). Deletions cut 7 bases from V and 4 bases from J, with 16 bases between.

The gene calls are TRBV9 and TRBJ1-4; D remains unclear. V lost 0 bases, J lost 6 bases, and 21 bases lay in between. Germline CDR1 and CDR2: SGDLS and YYNGEE. The CDR3 contains 18 residues. CDR3 DNA: TGTGCCAGCAGCGTAGTGTCTGGGTTAGGGATGCGGGATGAAAAACTGTTTTTT. Its protein is CASSVVSGLGMRDEKLFF.

This chain links TRBV27 with TRBJ2-7; 7 bases are shared with TRBD1. The CDR3 has 15 amino acids. J was trimmed by 2 bases and V by 0 bases; bases with no gene match: 4. The V gene's germline CDR1 is MNHEY and CDR2 SMNVEV (reference sequence). The CDR3 coding sequence is TGTGCCAGCAGTTTATCGGACAGGAGCACCTACGAGCAGTACTTC. It encodes CASSLSDRSTYEQYF.

This clone was seen a handful of times. The rearrangement uses TRBV5-6 and TRBJ1-2; D possibly corresponds to TRBD1 (6 bases). CDR3 length: 15 amino acids. V lost 4 bases, J lost 7 bases, and 20 bases lay in between. Germline V lookup: CDR1 SGHDT, CDR2 YYEEEE. CDR3 in DNA: TGTGCCAGCAGCCCACAGGGAGGACCGCGGTTTGGCTACACCTTC. The encoded protein is CASSPQGGPRFGYTF.

The chain employs TRBV27 and TRBJ2-1; possible D gene TRBD2, 5 bases. Trimming shortened V by 5 bases and J by 9 bases, and 20 bases separated the two germline ends. The V gene's germline CDR1 is MNHEY and CDR2 SMNVEV (reference sequence). This CDR3 is built from 15 residues. The CDR3 DNA reads as TGTGCCAGCAGTCCAATTACGGGAAGAGAGGGTGAGCAGTTCTTC. This encodes CASSPITGREGEQFF.

The rearrangement uses TRBV9 and TRBJ2-5; D unresolved. The germline V and J ends were trimmed by 0 bases and 2 bases, with 14 bases remaining between them. This CDR3 region has 16 residues. The germline V gene has CDR1 SGDLS and CDR2 YYNGEE. The CDR3 protein is CASSVEVQAAQETQYF. As DNA, the CDR3 is TGTGCCAGCAGCGTAGAAGTGCAGGCAGCTCAAGAGACCCAGTACTTC.

This rearrangement joins TRBV5-1 to TRBJ1-4; no firm D call. V was trimmed by 6 bases and J by 0 bases, leaving 12 bases between them. CDR3 length: 15 residues. Germline loops: CDR1 SGHRS, CDR2 YFSETQ. The CDR3 sequence: CASKAESATNEKLFF. CDR3 coding DNA: TGCGCCAGCAAAGCGGAGTCCGCAACTAATGAAAAACTGTTTTTT. The full variable domain, with the rest looked up from reference TRBV5-1 and TRBJ1-4, is KAGVTQTPRYLIKTRGQQVTLSCSPISGHRSVSWYQQTPGQGLQFLFEYFSETQRNKGNFPGRFSGRQFSNSRSEMNVSTLELGDSALYLCASKAESATNEKLFFGSGTQLSVL.

The chain joins TRBV9 to TRBJ1-5; D not resolved. V lost 0 bases, J lost 12 bases, and 10 bases lay in between. The CDR3 spans 12 residues. Germline CDR1 and CDR2: SGDLS and YYNGEE. Here the CDR3 DNA reads TGTGCCAGCAGCGTAGCGGACGGCATCCAGCATTTT. Protein: CASSVADGIQHF.

This clone was detected only a few times. V and J are TRBV5-4 and TRBJ1-1; 7 nucleotides line up with TRBD1. CDR1 is SGHNT and CDR2 is YYREEE in the germline V gene (reference sequence). Germline trimming cut 5 bases from V and 6 bases from J; bases unmatched to any gene: 10. The CDR3 is made up of 14 amino acids. The CDR3 bases are TGTGCCAGCAGGAGGGAGACAGGGTTGTCTGAAGCTTTCTTT. As protein: CASRRETGLSEAFF.

The chain has TRBV4-1 and TRBJ1-1, with D perhaps TRBD1 (5 bases). Germline-derived CDR1 and CDR2 are MGHRA and YSYEKL. This CDR3 contains 16 residues. V lost 4 bases and J lost 2, with 17 bases in between. This CDR3 is CASSRESRGFNTEAFF. CDR3 DNA sequence: TGCGCCAGCAGCCGGGAGTCTCGGGGGTTTAACACTGAAGCTTTCTTT.

The rearrangement links TRBV11-2 to TRBJ2-2; 7 positions agree with TRBD1. V dropped 6 bases and J dropped 2; count of bases not matched to a gene: 9. Germline CDR1 reads SGHAT; CDR2 reads FQNNGV. The CDR3 consists of 16 residues. CDR3 protein: CASRDPGTVNTGELFF. CDR3 sequence (DNA): TGTGCCAGCAGAGACCCCGGGACAGTAAACACCGGGGAGCTGTTTTTT.

The CDR3 DNA is TGTGCCAGCAAGGTCCGGGACAGCTACGAGCAGTACTTC. Translated: CASKVRDSYEQYF. The chain recombines TRBV11-1 with TRBJ2-7, with 7 bases aligning to TRBD1. CDR3 length: 13 residues. CDR1 is SGHAT, CDR2 FQDESV, per germline (reference sequence). V shed 7 bases, J shed 3 bases, and the junction held 6 bases outside the gene matches.

This chain uses TRBV9 with TRBJ2-1; tentatively, D is TRBD2 (5 bases). This CDR3 spans 13 amino acids. V was pared by 0 bases and J by 9 bases, with 10 bases between. Looked up from germline, CDR1 is SGDLS and CDR2 is YYNGEE. The CDR3 coding sequence is TGTGCCAGCAGCGTAGGGCGGGTAGGTGAGCAGTTCTTC. The encoded protein is CASSVGRVGEQFF.

The chain uses TRBV5-1 and TRBJ1-2; TRBD1 is a possible D gene (5 bases). The CDR3 is 14 amino acids. Trimming left V 6 bases short and J 3 bases short, with 15 bases between. Germline V gene lookup returns CDR1 SGHRS and CDR2 YFSETQ. This chain's CDR3 is CASTGGPEDYGYTF. CDR3 coding DNA: TGCGCCAGCACTGGGGGACCCGAGGACTATGGCTACACCTTC.

J is TRBJ1-3 and V is TRBV29-1; tentative D call: TRBD1 (5 bases). The germline V gene encodes CDR1 SQVTM and CDR2 ANQGSEA. V dropped 6 bases and J dropped 2 bases, with 14 bases sitting between them. The CDR3 length is 14 residues. The CDR3 coding sequence is TGCAGCGTGCAGGTGGAGGGACCTGGAAACACCATATATTTT. Its translation is CSVQVEGPGNTIYF.

In its sample, this clone was seen a few times. The chain carries TRBV19 and TRBJ1-5, with D uncertain. With 6 bases removed from V and 2 bases from J, the gap between germline ends came to 5 bases. CDR1 and CDR2 from the germline V gene are LNHDA and SQIVND (reference sequence). The CDR3 is 12 amino acids. CDR3 protein: CASRIGNQPQHF. The CDR3 coding sequence is TGTGCCAGTAGAATTGGCAATCAGCCCCAGCATTTT.

This clone was seen only a few times. The chain is built from TRBV5-1 and TRBJ2-2, with 8 bases matching TRBD1. Germline values: CDR1 SGHRS, CDR2 YFSETQ. V trimming: 6 bases; J trimming: 3 bases; junction bases outside the gene matches: 13. There are 17 residues in the CDR3. The CDR3 coding sequence is TGCGCCAGCATCCCAAAACCAGGGGGCGCGGACACCGGGGAGCTGTTTTTT. It specifies CASIPKPGGADTGELFF.

This clone was seen just once. The rearrangement uses TRBV27 and TRBJ1-2; 9 bases align to TRBD1. Germline V gives CDR1 MNHEY, CDR2 SMNVEV (reference sequence). The V segment lost 6 bases and the J segment 2 bases; nucleotides outside the gene matches: 7. The CDR3 contains 15 residues. DNA for the CDR3: TGTGCCAGCAGCACCTTGGGACAGGGAAACTATGGCTACACCTTC. This encodes CASSTLGQGNYGYTF.

This clone appeared a single time. The chain joins TRBV27 to TRBJ2-1; 10 nucleotides match TRBD1. The CDR3 runs to 15 residues. With V trimmed by 5 bases and J by 3 bases, 4 bases remained unmatched. Germline-derived CDR1 and CDR2 are MNHEY and SMNVEV (reference sequence). In DNA form, the CDR3 reads TGTGCCAGCAGTATTGGGACAGGGGTCTACAATGAGCAGTTCTTC. It translates to CASSIGTGVYNEQFF.

V gene TRBV5-1 combines with J gene TRBJ2-5; 9 nucleotides line up with TRBD2. The CDR3 contains 14 residues. J was trimmed by 2 bases and V by 4 bases; bases with no gene match: 3. Per germline, CDR1 SGHRS and CDR2 YFSETQ. The CDR3 DNA sequence: TGCGCCAGCAGCGGGGCGGGGGGGCAAGAGACCCAGTACTTC. Translation: CASSGAGGQETQYF.

This chain connects TRBV9 to TRBJ2-7, with D perhaps matching TRBD1 (5 bases). This CDR3 has 15 residues. V was trimmed by 3 bases and J by 5 bases, leaving 18 bases between them. Per germline, CDR1 SGDLS and CDR2 YYNGEE. The CDR3 coding sequence is TGTGCCAGCAGCGGGTGGGGCAGGCAAGTCGACGAGCAGTACTTC. Translating gives CASSGWGRQVDEQYF.

The chain employs TRBV27 and TRBJ1-1, with TRBD1 matching 8 bases. Germline V gene lookup returns CDR1 MNHEY and CDR2 SMNVEV (reference sequence). This CDR3 is built from 16 residues. V dropped 6 bases and J dropped 1; count of bases not matched to a gene: 10. The CDR3 nucleotides read TGTGCCAGCAGGATACAGGGGGGATATAGGAACACTGAAGCTTTCTTT. Translation: CASRIQGGYRNTEAFF.